This is a list of T cell receptor beta chains from one sample in a study of cytomegalovirus exposure and HLA in healthy donors. Sequencing was performed with immunoSEQ multiplex PCR; in TCRdb, only in-frame clones are kept and a portion is missing. In the table there are under 45,000 clones, around three quarters of which are singletons. Source material: PBMCs. The receptors stem from a man in his thirties or forties in good health and CMV-seronegative. Each CDR3 is given with its conserved first and last residue. D genes are given only for firm matches. A clone size is listed for some rows: how often the clone was seen (once, few, many), or a class if it is expanded.

V gene: TRBV6-4; J gene: TRBJ2-2; D gene: NA; clone size: NA; CDR3 DNA: TGTGCCAGCAGTAAGACAGGTTCGGACACCGGGGAGCTGTTTTTT; CDR3 protein: CASSKTGSDTGELFF
V gene: TRBV4-3; J gene: TRBJ2-7; D gene: TRBD2; clone size: NA; CDR3 DNA: TGCGCCAGCAGCCAAGATAGGGCGGGAGCTCCCTACGAGCAGTACTTC; CDR3 protein: CASSQDRAGAPYEQYF
V gene: TRBV29-1; J gene: TRBJ2-4; D gene: TRBD2; clone size: NA; CDR3 DNA: TGCAGCGCCCTCGGGGTAGCGGGAAACATTCAGTACTTC; CDR3 protein: CSALGVAGNIQYF
V gene: TRBV18; J gene: TRBJ2-7; D gene: TRBD1; clone size: NA; CDR3 DNA: TGTGCCAGCTCGTGGACAGGGGGTCAGTCCTACGAGCAGTACTTC; CDR3 protein: CASSWTGGQSYEQYF
V gene: TRBV9; J gene: TRBJ2-1; D gene: TRBD2; clone size: NA; CDR3 DNA: TGTGCCAGCAGCGTAGCGGGAGGCCATGAGCAGTTCTTC; CDR3 protein: CASSVAGGHEQFF
V gene: TRBV30; J gene: TRBJ1-4; D gene: NA; clone size: few; CDR3 DNA: TGTGCCTGGTCTACGGCGGGTGAAAAACTGTTTTTT; CDR3 protein: CAWSTAGEKLFF
V gene: TRBV2; J gene: TRBJ2-5; D gene: NA; clone size: once; CDR3 DNA: TGTGCCAGCAAGTACGGGGAGACCCAGTACTTC; CDR3 protein: CASKYGETQYF
V gene: TRBV2; J gene: TRBJ1-5; D gene: TRBD1; clone size: few; CDR3 DNA: TGTGCCAGCAGCGAGGGACAGGGTGGTCAGCCCCAGCATTTT; CDR3 protein: CASSEGQGGQPQHF
V gene: TRBV6-1; J gene: TRBJ1-2; D gene: TRBD1; clone size: NA; CDR3 DNA: TGTGCCAGCAGTCTCCGGGACAGGGATGGCTACACCTTC; CDR3 protein: CASSLRDRDGYTF
V gene: TRBV29-1; J gene: TRBJ2-1; D gene: TRBD1; clone size: NA; CDR3 DNA: TGCAGCGTTGTTTCCCCCCCCCAGCCCCGAGACAGGGGAATCGATGAGCAGTTCTTC; CDR3 protein: CSVVSPPQPRDRGIDEQFF
V gene: TRBV19; J gene: TRBJ2-7; D gene: TRBD2; clone size: NA; CDR3 DNA: TGTGCCAGTAGTCCTCGACTAGCGTTCTCCTACGAGCAGTACTTC; CDR3 protein: CASSPRLAFSYEQYF
V gene: TRBV11-2; J gene: TRBJ2-5; D gene: TRBD1; clone size: NA; CDR3 DNA: TGTGCCAGCAGCTTAGGGGCGGACAGGGGGTTGGAGACCCAGTACTTC; CDR3 protein: CASSLGADRGLETQYF